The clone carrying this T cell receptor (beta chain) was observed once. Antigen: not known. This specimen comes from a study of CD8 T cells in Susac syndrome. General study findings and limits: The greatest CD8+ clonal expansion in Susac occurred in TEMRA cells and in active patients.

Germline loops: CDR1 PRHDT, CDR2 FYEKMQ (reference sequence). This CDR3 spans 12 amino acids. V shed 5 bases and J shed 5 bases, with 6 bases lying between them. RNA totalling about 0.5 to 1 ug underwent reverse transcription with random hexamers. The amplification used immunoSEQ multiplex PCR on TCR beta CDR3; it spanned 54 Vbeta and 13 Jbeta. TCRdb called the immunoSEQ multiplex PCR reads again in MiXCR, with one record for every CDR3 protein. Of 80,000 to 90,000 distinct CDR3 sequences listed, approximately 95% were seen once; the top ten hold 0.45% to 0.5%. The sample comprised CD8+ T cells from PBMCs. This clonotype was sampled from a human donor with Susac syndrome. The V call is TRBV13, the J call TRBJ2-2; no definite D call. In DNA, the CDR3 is TGTGCCAGCAGCCCTGAGACCGGGGAGCTGTTTTTT. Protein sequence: CASSPETGELFF.